Presented here are 18 T cell receptor beta chains from one specimen sequenced in a study of cytomegalovirus exposure and HLA in healthy donors. 13 Jbeta primers and 60 Vbeta primers were used for the PCR. The method was immunoSEQ multiplex PCR; TCRdb's version includes in-frame clones alone and lacks a portion of them. Of about 61,000 clones listed, around 90% are singletons. Sequences were obtained from PBMCs. These receptors were collected from a man aged 25-40 years in good health and CMV-seropositive.

This sequence joins TRBV11-3 and TRBJ1-1, with 9 positions matching TRBD1. In germline, CDR1 is SGHNT, CDR2 YENEEA. CDR3 size: 15 residues. The V segment lost 0 bases and the J segment 5 bases; nucleotides outside the gene matches: 4. CDR3 nucleotide sequence: TGTGCCAGCAGCTTAGAGACAGGGGGAGAAACTGAAGCTTTCTTT. It specifies CASSLETGGETEAFF.

For the CDR3, the DNA is TGTGCCAGCAGCCTCCCTTTCACAGATACGCAGTATTTT. Translating it yields CASSLPFTDTQYF. V gene TRBV2 combines with J gene TRBJ2-3; unclear D gene. In germline, CDR1 is SNHLY, CDR2 FYNNEI. The CDR3 extends over 13 amino acids. V was clipped by 6 bases and J by 2 bases, with 9 bases between them.

V is TRBV7-9 and J is TRBJ1-2, with TRBD1 matching over 9 bases. V shed 5 bases and J 7 bases; nucleotides not matched to a gene: 5. CDR1 SEHNR and CDR2 FQNEAQ come from the germline V gene (reference sequence). The CDR3 is 13 residues long. The CDR3 DNA sequence: TGTGCCAGCAGCATTACAGGGGGCGGTGGCTACACCTTC. Translation gives CASSITGGGGYTF.

This clone occurred once. The CDR3, as DNA: TGTGCCAGTAGTATAGATTGGGCAGCTGTCTATGGCTACACCTTC. Encoded protein: CASSIDWAAVYGYTF. The chain carries TRBV19 and TRBJ1-2; D remains unclear. Trimming stripped 0 bases from V and 4 bases from J, with 12 bases between. This CDR3 contains 15 residues. Germline V gene sequence: CDR1 LNHDA, CDR2 SQIVND (reference sequence). Full variable domain (outside the CDR3, taken from reference TRBV19 and TRBJ1-2): DGGITQSPKYLFRKEGQNVTLSCEQNLNHDAMYWYRQDPGQGLRLIYYSQIVNDFQKGDIAEGYSVSREKKESFPLTVTSAQKNPTAFYLCASSIDWAAVYGYTFGSGTRLTVV.

This chain joins TRBV11-3 and TRBJ2-1; 9 nucleotides line up with TRBD2. Germline lookup yields CDR1 SGHNT and CDR2 YENEEA. The junction had 11 bases not matched to a gene; V was cut back by 6 bases and J by 2 bases. The CDR3 extends over 17 amino acids. This chain's CDR3 is CASSSGGSGGPYNEQFF. CDR3 DNA sequence: TGTGCCAGCAGTTCCGGAGGTAGCGGGGGACCCTACAATGAGCAGTTCTTC.

The J gene is TRBJ1-2, the V gene TRBV5-1; 7 bases fit TRBD1. Germline loops: CDR1 SGHRS, CDR2 YFSETQ. Trimming at V came to 4 bases and at J to 7 bases, leaving 7 bases not matched to a gene. This CDR3 is 13 amino acids long. The DNA of the CDR3 is TGCGCCAGCAGCCTTACAGGGGACCCTGGCTACACCTTC. Translated: CASSLTGDPGYTF.

The chain uses TRBV18 and TRBJ1-4; 9 nucleotides match TRBD1. The CDR3 covers 15 residues. J was trimmed by 7 bases and V by 3 bases; bases with no gene match: 6. CDR1 is KGHSH, CDR2 LQKENI, per germline. Here the CDR3 DNA reads TGTGCCAGCTCACCTGAGGGGACAGGGAGTGAAAAACTGTTTTTT. This encodes CASSPEGTGSEKLFF.

The chain links TRBV28 to TRBJ2-7, with D unresolved. Germline CDR1 is MDHEN and CDR2 is SYDVKM. The V and J ends lost 5 bases and 3 bases respectively, with 17 bases between them. The CDR3 contains 15 residues. DNA for the CDR3: TGTGCCAGCAGTCTCCCCGGAAAGCGAGGCTACGAGCAGTACTTC. It is translated as CASSLPGKRGYEQYF. The full variable domain, its missing parts supplied by reference TRBV28 and TRBJ2-7, is DVKVTQSSRYLVKRTGEKVFLECVQDMDHENMFWYRQDPGLGLRLIYFSYDVKMKEKGDIPEGYSVSREKKERFSLILESASTNQTSMYLCASSLPGKRGYEQYFGPGTRLTVT.

The gene calls are TRBV19 and TRBJ1-5, with D possibly TRBD1 on 6 matching bases. The V end lost 4 bases, the J end lost 7 bases, and 11 bases lay between the germline ends. The CDR3 length is 13 residues. The germline CDR1 and CDR2 sequences are LNHDA and SQIVND (reference sequence). The CDR3 region has the DNA TGTGCCAGTAGTAAACAGGGCCGCCAGCCCCAGCATTTT. Residues: CASSKQGRQPQHF.

The chain has TRBV11-3 and TRBJ1-6; 10 bases map to TRBD1. The V gene end was trimmed by 6 bases and the J gene end by 8 bases; junction bases not matched to a gene: 4. The germline V gene encodes CDR1 SGHNT and CDR2 YENEEA. The length of the CDR3 is 14 residues. CDR3 nucleotides: TGTGCCAGCAGGGGGACAGGGGTTTATTCACCCCTCCACTTT. It is translated as CASRGTGVYSPLHF.

The rearrangement uses TRBV5-1 and TRBJ2-3, with TRBD2 as a possible D gene (5 bases). The CDR3 spans 14 residues. The ends were cut back, 0 bases at V and 1 base at J, with 6 bases in the middle. The germline V gene has CDR1 SGHRS and CDR2 YFSETQ. The CDR3 protein is CASSLGGGTDTQYF. CDR3 bases: TGCGCCAGCAGCTTGGGGGGAGGCACAGATACGCAGTATTTT. Full variable domain (remainder filled in from reference TRBV5-1 and TRBJ2-3): KAGVTQTPRYLIKTRGQQVTLSCSPISGHRSVSWYQQTPGQGLQFLFEYFSETQRNKGNFPGRFSGRQFSNSRSEMNVSTLELGDSALYLCASSLGGGTDTQYFGPGTRLTVL.

The CDR3 DNA reads TGTGCCAGCAGCCCGGGACAGGAACCATACAATGAGCAGTTCTTC. Amino acid sequence: CASSPGQEPYNEQFF. The rearrangement links TRBV6-6 to TRBJ2-1; 8 bases agree with TRBD1. This CDR3 contains 15 residues. V lost 6 bases, J lost 4 bases, and 8 bases stayed unmatched. Germline V gives CDR1 MNHNY, CDR2 SVGAGI (reference sequence).

J is TRBJ2-7 and V is TRBV5-1, with a weak D call TRBD1 (5 bases). V was pared by 2 bases and J by 4 bases, with 7 bases between. The germline CDR1 and CDR2 sequences are SGHRS and YFSETQ. This CDR3 region has 12 residues. In nucleotides, the CDR3 is TGCGCCAGCAGCTTTGACAGATACGAGCAGTACTTC. Its protein product is CASSFDRYEQYF.

The CDR3 nucleotides read TGTGCCTGGAGTGTACTGGTGATTGGTGATGGCTACACCTTC. It is translated as CAWSVLVIGDGYTF. The V and J genes are TRBV30 and TRBJ1-2; D is undetermined. This CDR3 spans 14 amino acids. Germline V gene data show CDR1 as GTSNPN and CDR2 as SVGIG (reference sequence). Between the trimmed V and J ends, which lost 0 bases and 6 bases, there was a span of 14 bases.

A few counts support this clone. The chain's CDR3 is CASSKITGGENIQYF. CDR3 nucleotides: TGTGCCAGTAGTAAGATAACAGGGGGCGAAAACATTCAGTACTTC. The chain carries TRBV19 and TRBJ2-4; TRBD1 matches at 9 bases. V gave up 4 bases and J gave up 5 bases; unmatched junction bases: 6. The V gene's germline CDR1 is LNHDA and CDR2 SQIVND (reference sequence). The CDR3 extends over 15 amino acids.

The genes are TRBV27 and TRBJ2-2; TRBD1 matches 8 bases. The CDR3 consists of 14 residues. The germline V gene has CDR1 MNHEY and CDR2 SMNVEV (reference sequence). Germline trimming cut 2 bases from V and 6 bases from J; bases unmatched to any gene: 2. CDR3 bases: TGTGCCAGCAGTTTAAGGACAGGGTCCGGGGAGCTGTTTTTT. It is translated as CASSLRTGSGELFF.

The gene calls are TRBV5-1 and TRBJ1-1; TRBD1 matches at 12 bases. The germline V gene encodes CDR1 SGHRS and CDR2 YFSETQ. Trimming cost V 10 bases and J 0 bases; bases outside gene matches: 10. This CDR3 region has 16 residues. The CDR3 spells CASQTGTGGLNTEAFF. The CDR3 nucleotides are TGCGCCTCTCAGACCGGGACAGGGGGCTTGAACACTGAAGCTTTCTTT.

The chain carries TRBV7-9 and TRBJ1-1, with 9 bases fitting TRBD1. This CDR3 has 16 amino acids. Germline-derived CDR1 and CDR2 are SEHNR and FQNEAQ (reference sequence). Trimming cost V 6 bases and J 5 bases; bases outside gene matches: 13. CDR3 region: CASRTVRTGDGTEAFF. The CDR3 coding sequence is TGTGCCAGCAGGACGGTGAGGACAGGGGATGGTACTGAAGCTTTCTTT.